The 16 T cell receptor beta chains in this list originate from one sample, sequenced in a study of shared clonotypes between healthy human individuals (dated by TCRdb to about 2020). The library was generated by the immunoSEQ multiplex PCR assay. TCRdb's version of the immuneACCESS table is confined to in-frame rearrangements and falls short of the full clone set. An unresolved V gene accounts for under half of the shortfall where checked; the remainder is of unknown origin. This sample holds approximately 340,000 clones; roughly 80% were observed only once. The top ten clonotypes cover more than 9% of the sample. Sequencing input: memory CD4+ T cells sorted from blood. This specimen's cell subset or site label, interpreted: CD45RA-negative fraction. These receptors were taken from a man aged 25 to 40 in good health.

The V call is TRBV9, the J call TRBJ2-7, with D unclear. The CDR3 loop spans 13 amino acids. Germline CDR1 SGDLS, CDR2 YYNGEE. Deletions cut 4 bases from V and 3 bases from J, with 11 bases between. The CDR3 sequence is CASSSDLGYEQYF. The DNA of the CDR3 is TGTGCCAGCAGCTCGGATCTTGGCTACGAGCAGTACTTC.

This chain links TRBV28 with TRBJ2-2; a weak D match, TRBD2 (5 bases). CDR3 length equals 13 residues. CDR1 is MDHEN, CDR2 SYDVKM, per germline. The V gene lost 8 bases and the J gene lost 4 bases, with 11 bases spanning the gap. The CDR3 loop reads CASAGIPTGELFF. The DNA for the CDR3 is TGTGCCAGCGCCGGGATTCCCACCGGGGAGCTGTTTTTT.

This clone was counted ten times or more. The V gene is TRBV28, the J gene TRBJ2-7; 9 bases agree with TRBD1. Germline V gene data show CDR1 as MDHEN and CDR2 as SYDVKM. V lost 0 bases and J lost 3; bases outside the gene matches: 0. This CDR3 comprises 14 residues. CDR3: CASSLWTGGYEQYF. CDR3 coding DNA: TGTGCCAGCAGTTTATGGACAGGGGGCTACGAGCAGTACTTC.

This clone was counted between two and nine times. The chain carries TRBV27 and TRBJ2-5; TRBD1 aligns across 10 bases. The CDR3 loop spans 13 amino acids. Germline lookup yields CDR1 MNHEY and CDR2 SMNVEV (reference sequence). J was trimmed by 9 bases and V by 8 bases; bases with no gene match: 9. CDR3 DNA: TGTGCCAGCGGTTACCGGGACAGGGGATCCCAGTACTTC. It codes for CASGYRDRGSQYF.

The V gene is TRBV28, the J gene TRBJ2-1, with 7 bases matching TRBD2. Trimming at V came to 6 bases and at J to 6 bases, leaving 11 bases not matched to a gene. Germline V gene lookup returns CDR1 MDHEN and CDR2 SYDVKM. The CDR3 length is 15 residues. This chain's CDR3 is CASRLRSGAFNEQFF. CDR3 sequence (DNA): TGTGCCAGCAGATTGAGAAGCGGGGCTTTCAATGAGCAGTTCTTC.

J is TRBJ1-1 and V is TRBV13; D is unresolved. The germline CDR1 and CDR2 sequences are PRHDT and FYEKMQ (reference sequence). This CDR3 region has 13 residues. Trimming stripped 1 base from V and 1 base from J, with 4 bases between. CDR3 sequence (DNA): TGTGCCAGCAGCTTAGAACGGAACACTGAAGCTTTCTTT. It codes for CASSLERNTEAFF.

This clone was seen more than once but under ten times. V and J are TRBV28 and TRBJ2-7; 14 nucleotides align to TRBD2. The CDR3 is 17 amino acids. Germline-derived CDR1 and CDR2 are MDHEN and SYDVKM. V lost 5 bases, J lost 8 bases, and 14 bases stayed unmatched. CDR3 region: CASSGGTSGSRPFQQYF. As DNA, the CDR3 is TGTGCCAGCAGTGGGGGGACTAGCGGGAGCCGACCCTTCCAGCAGTACTTC.

This clone was seen many times. CDR3 sequence: CASSGLAGTGELFF. CDR3 in DNA: TGTGCCAGCAGCGGACTAGCGGGAACCGGGGAGCTGTTTTTT. The rearrangement joins TRBV7-9 to TRBJ2-2; TRBD2 aligns across 12 bases. With 5 bases clipped from V and 5 bases from J, the junction kept 0 bases outside the gene matches. Looked up from germline, CDR1 is SEHNR and CDR2 is FQNEAQ (reference sequence). CDR3 length: 14 residues.

This clone has just a few counts. The CDR3 DNA is TGTGCCAGCAGCAACCGGGTAGCTGGGGCCAACGTCCTGACTTTC. It codes for CASSNRVAGANVLTF. This chain uses TRBV7-6 with TRBJ2-6; D call uncertain. CDR3 length equals 15 residues. The V end was cut by 5 bases, the J end by 2 bases, with 10 bases between. Germline CDR1 is SGHVS and CDR2 is FNYEAQ.

The chain joins TRBV5-1 to TRBJ2-7, with a tentative D call TRBD2 (5 bases). Per germline, CDR1 SGHRS and CDR2 YFSETQ. The V gene lost 5 bases and the J gene lost 3 bases, with 12 bases spanning the gap. CDR3 length: 13 residues. CDR3 nucleotides: TGCGCCAGCAGACCGCCCCGGGGCTACGAGCAGTACTTC. This encodes CASRPPRGYEQYF.

The V call is TRBV6-6, the J call TRBJ2-5; 10 bases are shared with TRBD2. The trim removed 2 bases at V and 3 bases at J, leaving 3 bases unmatched. The CDR3 runs 15 residues. Germline V gene lookup returns CDR1 MNHNY and CDR2 SVGAGI (reference sequence). The CDR3 coding sequence is TGTGCCAGCAGTTACCGACTAGCGGGTGAAGAGACCCAGTACTTC. Protein sequence: CASSYRLAGEETQYF.

The J gene is TRBJ2-1, the V gene TRBV28, with D unresolved. Germline V gene lookup returns CDR1 MDHEN and CDR2 SYDVKM. Trimming stripped 3 bases from V and 6 bases from J, with 12 bases between. The CDR3 is 14 amino acids. The CDR3: CASSLVGPINEQFF. CDR3 coding DNA: TGTGCCAGCAGTTTGGTAGGGCCCATCAATGAGCAGTTCTTC.

This rearrangement joins TRBV5-6 to TRBJ2-7; TRBD1 agrees at 7 bases. V was pared by 1 base and J by 0 bases, with 7 bases of the junction left unmatched. The CDR3 length is 16 residues. Germline CDR1 is SGHDT and CDR2 is YYEEEE. The CDR3 is CASSLRGQRFSYEQYF. In nucleotides, the CDR3 is TGTGCCAGCAGCTTGAGGGGACAGCGATTCTCCTACGAGCAGTACTTC.

This sequence joins TRBV10-3 and TRBJ2-1, with a possible D match to TRBD2 (6 bases). The CDR3 totals 16 residues. The V gene's germline CDR1 is ENHRY and CDR2 SYGVKD. V shed 8 bases and J shed 4 bases, with 21 bases lying between them. The CDR3 DNA sequence: TGTGCCATCCGTCGGTCAAGTCGTGGGGGGTACAATGAGCAGTTCTTC. Translation: CAIRRSSRGGYNEQFF.

This clone showed up many times. This rearrangement joins TRBV10-3 to TRBJ2-2; TRBD2 aligns across 12 bases. CDR3 length: 17 residues. V shed 2 bases, J shed 1 base, and the junction held 2 bases outside the gene matches. CDR1 ENHRY and CDR2 SYGVKD come from the germline V gene. DNA of the CDR3: TGTGCCATCAGTGAGCCGGGACTAGCGGGGAACACCGGGGAGCTGTTTTTT. Protein product: CAISEPGLAGNTGELFF.

The rearrangement links TRBV5-1 to TRBJ2-3, with 10 bases aligning to TRBD1. Germline V gene sequence: CDR1 SGHRS, CDR2 YFSETQ. With V trimmed by 4 bases and J by 5 bases, 10 bases remained unmatched. The CDR3 is 16 residues long. CDR3 coding DNA: TGCGCCAGCAGCCCCCAGACAGGGGGCAAAGGAGATACGCAGTATTTT. Amino acid sequence: CASSPQTGGKGDTQYF.